This paragraph reports one TCR beta chain. Source study methods: It was from reference gene primer amplification that nucleated cell counts were estimated. Clones were sequenced by immunoSEQ multiplex PCR, and TCRdb holds only the in-frame ones, with some missing. V, J and clone size reflect that table, while D and trimming were determined from the DNA. The table shows about 98,000 clones, with nearly 90% occurring only once. V lost 1 base, J lost 4 bases, and 19 bases lay in between. CDR3 length: 17 residues. Germline loops: CDR1 KGHSH, CDR2 LQKENI. These data are taken from a study of blood T cell repertoires in COVID-19. Study as a whole: COVID-19 samples collected from the United States, Italy and Spain covered acute and convalescent phases. T cells, B-cell-depleted T cells, or PBMCs provided the cDNA or gDNA that served as material.

Sequenced input: peripheral blood. This receptor was taken from a man between 45 and 60 years old with active COVID-19. The V call is TRBV18, the J call TRBJ2-5; weak D call: TRBD2 (5 bases). The CDR3 loop reads CASSPRERGRGRETQYF. The CDR3 DNA reads TGTGCCAGCTCACCACGGGAACGGGGTCGCGGTCGAGAGACCCAGTACTTC.